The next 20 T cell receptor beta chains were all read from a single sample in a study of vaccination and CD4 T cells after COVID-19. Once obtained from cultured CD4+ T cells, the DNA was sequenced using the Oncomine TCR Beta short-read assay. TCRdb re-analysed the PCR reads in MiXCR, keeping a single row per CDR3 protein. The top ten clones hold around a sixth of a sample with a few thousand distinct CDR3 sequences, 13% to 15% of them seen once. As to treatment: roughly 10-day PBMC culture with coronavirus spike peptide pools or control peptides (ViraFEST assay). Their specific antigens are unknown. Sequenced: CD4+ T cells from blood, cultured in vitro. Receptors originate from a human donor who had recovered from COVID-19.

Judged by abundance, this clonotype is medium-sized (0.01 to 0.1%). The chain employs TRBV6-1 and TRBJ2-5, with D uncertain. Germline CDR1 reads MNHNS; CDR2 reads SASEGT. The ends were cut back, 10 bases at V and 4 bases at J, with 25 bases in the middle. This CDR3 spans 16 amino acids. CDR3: CATDFQTHPGRETQYF. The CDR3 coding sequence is TGTGCCACCGACTTTCAGACCCACCCCGGGCGAGAGACCCAGTACTTC.

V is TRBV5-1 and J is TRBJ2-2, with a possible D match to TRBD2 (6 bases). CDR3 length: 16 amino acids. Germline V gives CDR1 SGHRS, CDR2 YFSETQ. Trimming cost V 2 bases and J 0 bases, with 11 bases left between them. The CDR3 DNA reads TGCGCCAGCAGCTTTTCCGGGACTGCGAACACCGGGGAGCTGTTTTTT. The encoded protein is CASSFSGTANTGELFF.

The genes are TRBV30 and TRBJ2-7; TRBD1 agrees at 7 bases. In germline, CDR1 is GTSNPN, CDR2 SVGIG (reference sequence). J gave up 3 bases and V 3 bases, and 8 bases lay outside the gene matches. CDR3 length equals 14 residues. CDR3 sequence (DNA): TGTGCCTGGAGCTCCGGGACAGAGGACTACGAGCAGTACTTC. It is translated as CAWSSGTEDYEQYF.

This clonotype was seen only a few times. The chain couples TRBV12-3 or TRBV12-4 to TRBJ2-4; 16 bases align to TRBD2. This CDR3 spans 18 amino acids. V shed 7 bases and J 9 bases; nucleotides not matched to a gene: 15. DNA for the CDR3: TGTGCCAGCACTAACGGGACTAGCGGGGGGGCCAGTGCAAGCATTCAGTACTTC. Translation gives CASTNGTSGGASASIQYF.

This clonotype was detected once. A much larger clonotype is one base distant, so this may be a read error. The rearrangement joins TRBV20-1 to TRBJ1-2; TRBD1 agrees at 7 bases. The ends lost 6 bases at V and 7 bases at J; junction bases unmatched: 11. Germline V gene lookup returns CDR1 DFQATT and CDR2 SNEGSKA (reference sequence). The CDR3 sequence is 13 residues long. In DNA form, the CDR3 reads TGCAGTGCCAAGGCACAGGGGACAAGTGGCTACACCTTC. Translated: CSAKAQGTSGYTF.

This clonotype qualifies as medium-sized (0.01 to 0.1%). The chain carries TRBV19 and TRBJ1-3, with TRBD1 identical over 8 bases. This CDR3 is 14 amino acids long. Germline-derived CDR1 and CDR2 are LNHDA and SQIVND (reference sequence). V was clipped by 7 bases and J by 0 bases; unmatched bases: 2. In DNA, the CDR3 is TGTGCCAGTACGGACAGGGCCTCTGGAAACACCATATATTTT. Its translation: CASTDRASGNTIYF.

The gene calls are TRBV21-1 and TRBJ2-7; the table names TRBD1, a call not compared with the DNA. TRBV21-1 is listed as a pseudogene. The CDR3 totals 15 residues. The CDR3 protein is CASGRDRGSSYEQYF. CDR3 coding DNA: TGTGCCAGCGGCCGGGACAGGGGAAGCTCCTACGAGCAGTACTTC.

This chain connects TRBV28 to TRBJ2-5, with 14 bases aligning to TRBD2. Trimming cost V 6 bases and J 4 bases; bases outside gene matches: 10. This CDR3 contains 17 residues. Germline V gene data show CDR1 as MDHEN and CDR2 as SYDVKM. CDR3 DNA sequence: TGTGCCAGCAGCCACCAGACTAGCGGGGGGGCCTCAGAGACCCAGTACTTC. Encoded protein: CASSHQTSGGASETQYF.

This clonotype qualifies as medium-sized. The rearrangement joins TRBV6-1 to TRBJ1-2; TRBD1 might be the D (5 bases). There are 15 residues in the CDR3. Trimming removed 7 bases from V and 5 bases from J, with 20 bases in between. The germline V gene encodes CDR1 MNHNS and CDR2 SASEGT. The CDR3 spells CASTKVGDGTYGYTF. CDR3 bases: TGTGCCAGCACCAAGGTGGGGGACGGTACATATGGCTACACCTTC.

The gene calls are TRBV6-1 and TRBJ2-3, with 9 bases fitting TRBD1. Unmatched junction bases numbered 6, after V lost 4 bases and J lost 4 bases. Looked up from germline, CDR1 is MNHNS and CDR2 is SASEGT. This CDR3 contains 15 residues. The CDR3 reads CASSVRDRASDTQYF. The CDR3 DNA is TGTGCCAGCAGTGTCCGGGACAGGGCCTCAGATACGCAGTATTTT.

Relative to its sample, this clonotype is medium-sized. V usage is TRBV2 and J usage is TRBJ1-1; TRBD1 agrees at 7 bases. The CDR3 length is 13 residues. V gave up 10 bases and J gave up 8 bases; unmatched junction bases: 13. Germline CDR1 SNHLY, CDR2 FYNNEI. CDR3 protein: CATQSLQTGEAFF. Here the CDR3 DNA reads TGTGCCACCCAGTCCCTACAGACAGGGGAAGCTTTCTTT.

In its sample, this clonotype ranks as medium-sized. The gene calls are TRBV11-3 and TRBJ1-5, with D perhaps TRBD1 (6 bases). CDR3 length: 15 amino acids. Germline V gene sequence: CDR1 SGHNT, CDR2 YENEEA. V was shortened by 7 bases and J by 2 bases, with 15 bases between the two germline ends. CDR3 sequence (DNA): TGTGCCAGCACATCCACAGGGTCCCGCAATCAGCCCCAGCATTTT. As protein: CASTSTGSRNQPQHF. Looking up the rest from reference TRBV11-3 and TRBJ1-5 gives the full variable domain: EAGVVQSPRYKIIEKKQPVAFWCNPISGHNTLYWYLQNLGQGPELLIRYENEEAVDDSQLPKDRFSAERLKGVDSTLKIQPAELGDSAVYLCASTSTGSRNQPQHFGDGTRLSIL.

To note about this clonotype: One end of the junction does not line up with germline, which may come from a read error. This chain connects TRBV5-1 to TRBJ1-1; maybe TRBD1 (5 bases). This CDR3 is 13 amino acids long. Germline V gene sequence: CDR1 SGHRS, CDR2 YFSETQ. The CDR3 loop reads CASSFNGDGGALF. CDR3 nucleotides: TGCGCCAGCAGCTTTAACGGGGACGGCGGAGCTCTCTTT.

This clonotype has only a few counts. The CDR3 region is CASSADTDTQYF. CDR3 nucleotides: TGTGCCAGCAGCGCGGATACGGATACGCAGTATTTT. The chain is built from TRBV11-3 and TRBJ2-3; no reliable D call. The CDR3 length is 12 residues. Germline CDR1 reads SGHNT; CDR2 reads YENEEA. V was pared by 5 bases and J by 6 bases, with 9 bases between.

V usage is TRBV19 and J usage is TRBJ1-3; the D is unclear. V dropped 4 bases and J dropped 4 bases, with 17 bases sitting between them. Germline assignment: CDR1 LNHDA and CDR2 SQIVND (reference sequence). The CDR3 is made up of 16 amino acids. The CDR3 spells CASSTSHTFRGNTIYF. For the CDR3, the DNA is TGTGCCAGTAGTACCAGTCACACCTTCCGGGGAAACACCATATATTTT.

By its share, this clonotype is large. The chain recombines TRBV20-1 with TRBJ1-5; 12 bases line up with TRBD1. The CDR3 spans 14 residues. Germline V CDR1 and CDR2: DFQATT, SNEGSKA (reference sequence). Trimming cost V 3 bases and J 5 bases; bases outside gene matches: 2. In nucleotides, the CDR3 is TGCAGTGCTAGGGGACAGGGGGCAGATCAGCCCCAGCATTTT. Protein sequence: CSARGQGADQPQHF.

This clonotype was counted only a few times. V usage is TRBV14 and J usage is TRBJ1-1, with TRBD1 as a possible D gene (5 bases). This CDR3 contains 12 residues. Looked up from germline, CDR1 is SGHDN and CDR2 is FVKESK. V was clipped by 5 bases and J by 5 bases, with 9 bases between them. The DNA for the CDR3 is TGTGCCAGCAGCGGCCGGGGGACTGAAGCTTTCTTT. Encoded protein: CASSGRGTEAFF.

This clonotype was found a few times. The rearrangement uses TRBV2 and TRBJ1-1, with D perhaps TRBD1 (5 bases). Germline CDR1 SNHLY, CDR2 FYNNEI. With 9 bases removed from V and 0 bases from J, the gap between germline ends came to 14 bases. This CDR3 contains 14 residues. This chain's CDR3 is CARSGPTLNTEAFF. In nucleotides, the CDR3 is TGTGCCAGATCGGGACCCACCTTGAACACTGAAGCTTTCTTT.

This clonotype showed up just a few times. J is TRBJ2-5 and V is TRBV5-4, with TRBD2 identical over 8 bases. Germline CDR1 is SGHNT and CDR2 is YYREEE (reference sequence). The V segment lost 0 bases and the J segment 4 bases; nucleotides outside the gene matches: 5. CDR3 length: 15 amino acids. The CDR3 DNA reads TGTGCCAGCAGCTTGGCGGGGGGGTTCGGAGAGACCCAGTACTTC. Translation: CASSLAGGFGETQYF.

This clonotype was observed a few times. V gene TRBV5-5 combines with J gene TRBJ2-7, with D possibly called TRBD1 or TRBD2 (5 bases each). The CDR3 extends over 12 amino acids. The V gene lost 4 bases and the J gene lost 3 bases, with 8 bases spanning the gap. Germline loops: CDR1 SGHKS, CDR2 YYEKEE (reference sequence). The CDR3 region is CASSLGGYEQYF. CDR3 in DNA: TGTGCCAGCAGCCTTGGGGGCTACGAGCAGTACTTC.